The rows below give T cell receptor beta chains drawn from one sample of a study of blood T cells in healthy people across ages. A single record per CDR3 protein comes from TCRdb applying MiXCR to the 5' RACE reads. This table holds over 600,000 distinct CDR3 sequences, around 50% found once. Sequenced sample: blood. Receptor source: a middle-aged man in good health. CDR3s leave out the opening cysteine and the closing phenylalanine or tryptophan. Each record gives: V gene, CDR3 length, CDR3 protein.

V: TRBV7-7; length: 14; CDR3: ASSLAQGRGGETQY
V: TRBV12-3/TRBV12-4; length: 14; CDR3: ASSFSLAKSTDTQY
V: TRBV12-3/TRBV12-4; length: 13; CDR3: ASSFGGSGNSPLH
V: TRBV9; length: 14; CDR3: ASSVGLAGRQETQY
V: TRBV7-2; length: 14; CDR3: ASSPGDSSGTYEQY
V: TRBV5-6; length: 10; CDR3: ASSREYNEQF
V: TRBV9; length: 17; CDR3: ASSVVRGFPRSGANVLT
V: TRBV6-6; length: 15; CDR3: ASSYEQGEADFYGYT
V: TRBV6-5; length: 11; CDR3: ATWVASTDTQY
V: TRBV7-7; length: 14; CDR3: ASSSPRDSGANVLT
V: TRBV6-5; length: 11; CDR3: ASSYPGRYEQY
V: TRBV7-3; length: 13; CDR3: ASSLDSGGADTQY
V: TRBV9; length: 11; CDR3: ASQGQLYNEQY
V: TRBV15; length: 14; CDR3: ATSRDQAVNTGELF
V: TRBV24-1; length: 9; CDR3: ATSGGAEQF